The TCR beta chain described here comes from a study of human T cells and chemical hapten exposure (dated by TCRdb to the early 2020s). At the level of the whole study: For sensitization, 2% DPC in acetone was applied to a roughly 2 cm by roughly 2 cm area of upper inner arm skin. Blood samples were taken from patients before sensitization (week 0) and at 2, 6 and about 24 weeks after DPC sensitization. Blood for TCR sequencing was provided by twenty-nine alopecia patients at one to four time points (pre-sensitization, 2, 6 and 24 weeks). Peripheral blood TCR repertoire changes were tracked in vivo in alopecia patients during primary and secondary sensitization to the hapten diphenylcyclopropenone (DPC). The patient cohort, mostly female, included alopecia areata with under or over 50% scalp involvement, alopecia totalis and alopecia universalis. Throughout the approximately 25-week study period, patients were also given weekly therapeutic DPC doses on the scalp. Libraries were pooled for sequencing, and per-sample TCR yields varied mainly because of small differences in library volumes within the pool. Patch testing was done on the upper back using Finn chambers containing 0.01% DPC, and results were scored after 6 days according to International Contact Dermatitis Research Group standards.

The library was made by RACE. Sequencing was carried out with a NextSeq 500. During library preparation, unique molecular identifiers were attached to individual cDNA molecules so that TCRs could be counted quantitatively and reproducibly. For every blood RNA sample, sequencing covered both the TCR alpha and TCR beta chains. Per the authors' processing: Samples had a median of roughly 100,000 TCRs, with a range from roughly 23,224 to 750,000. V, J and CDR3 annotation of the TCR reads was performed with the Decombinator software suite. For PS versus PT1 abundance plots, all samples were subsampled to the same number of TCRs (28,000). TCRs were defined as expanded if absent before sensitization and observed at least eight times at the 2-week time point. The raw public reads went through TCRdb reprocessing: fastp at Q25, MiXCR clone calling, in-frame beta chains kept. Every CDR3 protein is listed once, alongside the most common genes and DNA of its rows. Here the V and J calls rest on TCRdb's processing, not on the authors' analysis. Across this sample there are 100,000 or so distinct CDR3 sequences, with around 10% seen only once. The ten largest clones add up to approximately 4% of the sample.

What the research found in general, with its limitations: Significantly more large CDR3 similarity clusters were formed by expanded TCRs than by pre-sensitization or healthy control sets, consistent with antigen-driven responses. Because every patient had alopecia, a presumed autoimmune disease, the patients' immune response might differ from that of healthy individuals. Repeated subsampling changed both the strength of the expansion versus patch-test correlation and the threshold at which the correlation became significant. DPC sensitization did not change how many TCRs were above 1 in 1000 frequency, and no evidence was found of alterations in global repertoire structure. Patch test score was positively correlated with the number of PT1 expanded TCRs, with significance at thresholds 8, 16 and 32 but not at 4.

As concerns this clonotype: Its antigen is currently not known. The junction departs from germline at one end; a sequencing error may be responsible.

What the time point label conveys for this sample: patch test 1, 2 weeks after DPC sensitization. Reading the label with the study, this specimen's treatment or condition is: therapeutic diphenylcyclopropenone sensitization with weekly scalp DPC. At every patch-test visit, the blood draw took place before the patch test was put on. To be eligible, patients had to be aged 18 to 70, diagnosed with alopecia and judged suitable for DPC therapy, while pregnant patients were excluded. Total RNA was extracted from unfractionated whole blood that had been collected in Tempus Blood RNA tubes. Sample: whole blood, taken in connection with sensitization to the hapten diphenylcyclopropenone (DPC). The source is a woman in her thirties or forties with alopecia areata. Some clones in this sample may be carry-over from other donors' samples.

The CDR3 protein: CASSLSGLPYEAFF. The DNA sequence is TGTGCCAGCAGTCTATCGGGCCTTCCTTATGAAGCTTTCTTT. The chain is made from TRBV27 and TRBJ1-1; no D gene is confidently identified. Counted from cysteine to phenylalanine, this CDR3 has 14 amino acids. Only the CDR3 part of the read is kept: 42 bases, read in frame from the first base. CDR1 and CDR2 are read off the germline V gene (reference sequence) as MNHEY and SMNVEV.